The clone carrying this T cell receptor beta chain has only a few counts. The antigen is undetermined. It was with a sample-barcoded 5' primer and a J-beta primer mix that a second PCR of roughly 6 to 12 cycles was run. TCRdb processed the 5' RACE reads anew with MiXCR; each CDR3 protein has one entry. The sample lists fewer than 950,000 distinct CDR3 sequences, roughly 53% occurring once. Isolation yielded PBMCs, at least 7 million per sample, in every case. The record originates from a study of blood T cells in healthy people across ages. Whole-study results and caveats: Researchers deemed the diversity estimates from one million T cells underestimates. The unsorted PBMCs prevented any conclusive comparison of naive versus antigen-experienced cells.

There are 14 residues in the CDR3. V was clipped by 9 bases and J by 2 bases; unmatched bases: 6. Looked up from germline, CDR1 is MGHDK and CDR2 is SYGVNS. Material for sequencing was blood. The rearrangement joins TRBV25-1 to TRBJ2-1; TRBD2 aligns across 8 bases. The source is an elderly man in good health. This CDR3 reads CARLAENAYNEQFF. The CDR3 DNA reads TGTGCCAGACTAGCGGAGAATGCCTACAATGAGCAGTTCTTC.